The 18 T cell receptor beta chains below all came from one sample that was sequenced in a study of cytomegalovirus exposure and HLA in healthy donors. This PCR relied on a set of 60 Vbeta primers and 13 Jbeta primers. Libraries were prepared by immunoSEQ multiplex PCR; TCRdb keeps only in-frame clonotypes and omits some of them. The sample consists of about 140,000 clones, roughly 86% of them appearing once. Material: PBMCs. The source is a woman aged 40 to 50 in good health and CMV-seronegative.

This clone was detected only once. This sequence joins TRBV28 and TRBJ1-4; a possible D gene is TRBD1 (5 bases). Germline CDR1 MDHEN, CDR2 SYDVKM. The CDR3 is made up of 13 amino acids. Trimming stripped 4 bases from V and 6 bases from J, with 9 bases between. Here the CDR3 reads CASSSGVDEKLFF. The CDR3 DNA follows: TGTGCCAGCAGTTCGGGGGTCGATGAAAAACTGTTTTTT.

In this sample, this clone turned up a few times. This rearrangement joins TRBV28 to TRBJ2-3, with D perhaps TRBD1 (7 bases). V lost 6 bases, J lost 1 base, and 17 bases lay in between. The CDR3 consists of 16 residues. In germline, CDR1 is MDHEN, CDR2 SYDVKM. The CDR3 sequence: CASRLWQGGGTDTQYF. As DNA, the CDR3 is TGTGCCAGCAGGCTCTGGCAGGGGGGAGGCACAGATACGCAGTATTTT.

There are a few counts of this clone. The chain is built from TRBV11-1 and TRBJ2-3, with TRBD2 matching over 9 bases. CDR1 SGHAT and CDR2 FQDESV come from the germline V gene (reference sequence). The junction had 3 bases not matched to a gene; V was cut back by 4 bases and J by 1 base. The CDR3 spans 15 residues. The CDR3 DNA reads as TGTGCCAGCAGCTCACGGACTAGCGGCACAGATACGCAGTATTTT. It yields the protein CASSSRTSGTDTQYF.

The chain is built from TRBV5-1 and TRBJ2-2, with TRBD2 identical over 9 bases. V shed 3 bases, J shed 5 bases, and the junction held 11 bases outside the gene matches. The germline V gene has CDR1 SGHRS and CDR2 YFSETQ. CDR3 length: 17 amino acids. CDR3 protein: CASSSLLAGGQTGELFF. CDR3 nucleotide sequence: TGCGCCAGCAGCTCCCTGCTGGCGGGAGGGCAAACCGGGGAGCTGTTTTTT.

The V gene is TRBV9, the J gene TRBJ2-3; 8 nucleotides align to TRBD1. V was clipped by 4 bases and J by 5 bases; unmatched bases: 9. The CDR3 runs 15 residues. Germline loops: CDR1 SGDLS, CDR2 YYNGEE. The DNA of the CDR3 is TGTGCCAGCAGCATGAGGACAGGGAGAGAAGATACGCAGTATTTT. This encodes CASSMRTGREDTQYF.

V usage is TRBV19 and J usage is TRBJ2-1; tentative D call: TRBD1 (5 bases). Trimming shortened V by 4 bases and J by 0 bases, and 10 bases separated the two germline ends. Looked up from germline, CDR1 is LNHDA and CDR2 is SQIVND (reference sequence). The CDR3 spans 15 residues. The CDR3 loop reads CASSNRQSSYNEQFF. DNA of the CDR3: TGTGCCAGTAGTAATCGACAGAGCTCCTACAATGAGCAGTTCTTC.

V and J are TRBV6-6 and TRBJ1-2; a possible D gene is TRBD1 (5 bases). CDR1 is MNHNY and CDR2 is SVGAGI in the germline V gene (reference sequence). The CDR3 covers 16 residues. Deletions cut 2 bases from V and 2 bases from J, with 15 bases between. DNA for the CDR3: TGTGCCAGCAGTTACGACGCAGGGCAAAGCAACTATGGCTACACCTTC. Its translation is CASSYDAGQSNYGYTF.

Here the CDR3 DNA reads TGTGCCAGCAGCCCCACGGGAGATGCCTACAATGAGCAGTTCTTC. Its translation is CASSPTGDAYNEQFF. The chain uses TRBV9 and TRBJ2-1; tentative D call: TRBD2 (6 bases). The CDR3 runs 15 residues. The V gene lost 4 bases and the J gene lost 2 bases, with 13 bases spanning the gap. Germline V lookup: CDR1 SGDLS, CDR2 YYNGEE.

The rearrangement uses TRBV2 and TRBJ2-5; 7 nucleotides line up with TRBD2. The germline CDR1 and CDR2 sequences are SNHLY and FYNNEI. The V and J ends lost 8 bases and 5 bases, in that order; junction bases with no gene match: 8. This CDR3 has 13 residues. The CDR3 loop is CASGAGVGETQYF. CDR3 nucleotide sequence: TGTGCCAGCGGGGCGGGAGTAGGGGAGACCCAGTACTTC.

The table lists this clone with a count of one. The CDR3 region has the DNA TGTGCCAGCAGTTACTTCCCTCAGAAGGAAGCTTTCTTT. Translated, it gives CASSYFPQKEAFF. V gene TRBV6-5 combines with J gene TRBJ1-1; no definite D call. Germline CDR1 MNHEY, CDR2 SVGAGI. Deletions cut 1 base from V and 8 bases from J, with 11 bases between. The CDR3 contains 13 residues.

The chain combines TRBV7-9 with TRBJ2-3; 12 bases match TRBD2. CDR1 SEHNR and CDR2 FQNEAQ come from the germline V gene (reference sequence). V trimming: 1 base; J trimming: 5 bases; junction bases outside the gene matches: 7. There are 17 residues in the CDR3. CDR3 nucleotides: TGTGCCAGCAGCTTAGGAGGACTAGCGGGATACAGAGATACGCAGTATTTT. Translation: CASSLGGLAGYRDTQYF.

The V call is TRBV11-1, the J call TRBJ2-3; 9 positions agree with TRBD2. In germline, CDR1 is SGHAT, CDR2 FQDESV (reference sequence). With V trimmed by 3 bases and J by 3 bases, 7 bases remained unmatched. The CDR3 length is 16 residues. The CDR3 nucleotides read TGTGCCAGCAGCTTGGGAACTAGCGGGTTTACAGATACGCAGTATTTT. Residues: CASSLGTSGFTDTQYF.

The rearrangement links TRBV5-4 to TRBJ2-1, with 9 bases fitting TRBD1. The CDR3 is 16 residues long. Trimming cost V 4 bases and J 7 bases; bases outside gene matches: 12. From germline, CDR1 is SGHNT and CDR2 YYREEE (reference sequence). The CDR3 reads CASSVPSGQGHNEQFF. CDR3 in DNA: TGTGCCAGCAGCGTCCCCTCGGGACAGGGTCATAATGAGCAGTTCTTC. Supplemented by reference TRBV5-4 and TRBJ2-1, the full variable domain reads ETGVTQSPTHLIKTRGQQVTLRCSSQSGHNTVSWYQQALGQGPQFIFQYYREEENGRGNFPPRFSGLQFPNYSSELNVNALELDDSALYLCASSVPSGQGHNEQFFGPGTRLTVL.

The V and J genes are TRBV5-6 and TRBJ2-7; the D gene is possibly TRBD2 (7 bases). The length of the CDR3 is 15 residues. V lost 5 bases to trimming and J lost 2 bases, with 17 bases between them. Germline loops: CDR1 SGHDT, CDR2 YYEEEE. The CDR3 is CASSQLRGATYEQYF. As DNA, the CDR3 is TGTGCCAGCAGTCAACTCCGGGGGGCCACCTACGAGCAGTACTTC.

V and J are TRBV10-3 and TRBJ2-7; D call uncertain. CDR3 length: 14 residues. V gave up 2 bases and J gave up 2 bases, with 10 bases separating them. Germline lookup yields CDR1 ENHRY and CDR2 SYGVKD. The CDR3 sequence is CAISEIVGAYEQYF. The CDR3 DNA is TGTGCCATCAGTGAGATCGTCGGAGCCTACGAGCAGTACTTC.

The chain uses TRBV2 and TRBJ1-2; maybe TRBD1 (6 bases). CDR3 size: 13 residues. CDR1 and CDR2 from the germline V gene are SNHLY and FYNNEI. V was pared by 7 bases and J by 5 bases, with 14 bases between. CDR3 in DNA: TGTGCCAGCAAGCCGGGACAAACATATGGCTACACCTTC. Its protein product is CASKPGQTYGYTF.

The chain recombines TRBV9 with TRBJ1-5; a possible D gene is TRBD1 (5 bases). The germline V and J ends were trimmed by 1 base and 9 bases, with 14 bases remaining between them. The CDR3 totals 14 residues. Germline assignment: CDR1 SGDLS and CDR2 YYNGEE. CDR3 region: CASSVLSQGPPQHF. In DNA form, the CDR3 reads TGTGCCAGCAGCGTACTCTCTCAGGGTCCGCCCCAGCATTTT.

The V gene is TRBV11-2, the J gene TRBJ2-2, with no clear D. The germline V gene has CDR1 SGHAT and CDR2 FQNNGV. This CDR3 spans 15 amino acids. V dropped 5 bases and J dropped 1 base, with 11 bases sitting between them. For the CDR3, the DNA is TGTGCCAGCAGCCCGATTGCCGGGAACACCGGGGAGCTGTTTTTT. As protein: CASSPIAGNTGELFF. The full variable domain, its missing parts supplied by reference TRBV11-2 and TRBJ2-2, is EAGVAQSPRYKIIEKRQSVAFWCNPISGHATLYWYQQILGQGPKLLIQFQNNGVVDDSQLPKDRFSAERLKGVDSTLKIQPAKLEDSAVYLCASSPIAGNTGELFFGEGSRLTVL.